Listed below are T cell receptor beta chains from one sample, sequenced in a study of T-cell reconstitution after alpha-beta-depleted transplantation in children. TCRdb reprocessed the PCR reads with MiXCR, giving one entry per CDR3 protein. The repertoire holds more than 500,000 distinct CDR3 sequences, with roughly an eighth as singletons. This material consisted of PBMCs, mostly from graft donor cells, taken 180 days after TCRalphabeta/CD19-depleted stem cell transplant. These receptors originate from a female patient between 2 and 15 years old who had a stem cell transplant for aplastic anemia, so the T cells may come from the graft donor. The CDR3 runs from the conserved cysteine through the conserved F or W. D genes are given only for firm matches. Size values are once, few and many counts, or a class for expanded clones, and some rows have none.

CDR3	DNA	D	size	V	J
CSGQTSLDTQYF	TGCAGCGGCCAGACTAGCTTGGATACGCAGTATTTT	TRBD2	many	TRBV29-1	TRBJ2-3
CASSYGPTAGDYGYTF	TGTGCCAGCAGTTACGGACCGACGGCGGGTGACTATGGCTACACCTTC	-	-	TRBV6-5	TRBJ1-2
CASSAGQGRASGNHPLSTDTQYF	TGTGCCAGCAGCGCGGGACAGGGGAGGGCTAGCGGGAACCACCCTCTTAGCACAGATACGCAGTATTTT	-	-	TRBV7-1	TRBJ2-3
CASSQKLAGHSYEQYF	TGTGCCAGCTCACAAAAACTAGCGGGACACTCCTACGAGCAGTACTTC	TRBD2	few	TRBV18	TRBJ2-7
CASSRRDGIPYEQYF	TGTGCCAGCAGTCGGAGGGACGGCATCCCCTACGAGCAGTACTTC	-	-	TRBV12-3/TRBV12-4	TRBJ2-7
CASSFGSYSNQPQHF	TGTGCCAGCAGTTTTGGGTCTTATAGCAATCAGCCCCAGCATTTT	-	-	TRBV12-3/TRBV12-4	TRBJ1-5
CASSASHFASTDTQYF	TGTGCCAGCAGCGCATCCCACTTTGCTAGCACAGATACGCAGTATTTT	-	many	TRBV9	TRBJ2-3
CASSWTEATNEKLFF	TGTGCCAGCAGCTGGACAGAAGCAACTAATGAAAAACTGTTTTTT	-	few	TRBV7-9	TRBJ1-4
CSGISGVETQYF	TGCAGCGGCATTTCGGGAGTGGAGACCCAGTACTTC	-	-	TRBV29-1	TRBJ2-5
CASSRNRGGRFRDEQFF	TGTGCCAGCAGCAGAAACCGGGGCGGGAGGTTTCGGGATGAGCAGTTCTTC	TRBD2	-	TRBV7-9	TRBJ2-1
CASSFTIGQGGTEAFF	TGCGCCAGCAGCTTTACAATCGGACAGGGTGGCACTGAAGCTTTCTTT	TRBD1	few	TRBV5-1	TRBJ1-1
CASSLALKRGFYNEQFF	TGTGCCAGCAGCTTAGCGCTTAAGCGGGGTTTTTACAATGAGCAGTTCTTC	TRBD2	many	TRBV7-6	TRBJ2-1
CASSLGTSGTQEQFF	TGTGCCAGCAGCTTAGGGACTAGCGGGACACAAGAGCAGTTCTTC	TRBD2	-	TRBV11-2	TRBJ2-1
CSARDGRISGANVLTF	TGCAGTGCTAGAGATGGGCGGATCTCTGGGGCCAACGTCCTGACTTTC	-	many	TRBV20-1	TRBJ2-6
CSALGQGYEQYF	TGCAGCGCCCTGGGACAGGGTTACGAGCAGTACTTC	TRBD1	many	TRBV29-1	TRBJ2-7
CASSLLMGGSPLHF	TGTGCCAGCAGCTTACTAATGGGGGGTTCACCCCTCCACTTT	-	few	TRBV7-2	TRBJ1-6
CASSEYIEPSDNTEAFF	TGTGCCAGCAGTGAATATATCGAACCATCCGACAACACTGAAGCTTTCTTT	-	-	TRBV25-1	TRBJ1-1
CATRILGRYKEAFF	TGTGCCACCCGAATCCTCGGACGGTACAAGGAAGCTTTCTTT	-	-	TRBV6-2/TRBV6-3	TRBJ1-1
CATRPSSGPDTQYF	TGTGCCACCCGCCCATCTAGCGGGCCAGATACGCAGTATTTT	TRBD2	-	TRBV24-1	TRBJ2-3
CASSLGGGTSSYNEQFF	TGTGCCAGCAGCTTGGGGGGCGGGACTAGCTCCTACAATGAGCAGTTCTTC	TRBD2	-	TRBV5-4	TRBJ2-1
CASSSYKSYEQYF	TGTGCCAGCAGTTCGTACAAGTCCTACGAGCAGTACTTC	-	-	TRBV12-3/TRBV12-4	TRBJ2-7
CASSPGIWTIASNQPQHF	TGTGCCAGCAGCCCCGGAATATGGACTATTGCTAGCAATCAGCCCCAGCATTTT	-	-	TRBV11-2	TRBJ1-5